This T cell receptor beta chain derives from a study of CXCR3-negative and CXCR3-positive naive CD8 T cells. All CD8+ T cell subsets were sorted in triplicate at 250,000 to 300,000 cells each. TRB cDNA was prepared as libraries by UMI-labeled 5' RACE. From its re-call of the 5' RACE reads, TCRdb lists each CDR3 protein once, without DNA. The table gives around 40,000 distinct CDR3 sequences; the top ten clones make up 14% to 15% of it. The CDR3 loop spans 14 amino acids. The receptor was derived from a human donor in good health. Some clones in this sample may be carry-over from other donors' samples. V gene TRBV3-2 combines with J gene TRBJ1-5; TCRdb names TRBD1, which stays unverified in the absence of DNA. TRBV3-2 is an annotated pseudogene. The sequenced sample was memory CD8+ T cells from blood. Here the CDR3 reads CASGTGGSNQPQHF.